This T cell receptor beta chain derives from a study of cytomegalovirus exposure and HLA in healthy donors. Study information: Approximately 80 million unique TCRs from HLA-typed donors were held in an early data release.

As regards this clone: No antigen is known for it.

V lost 7 bases and J lost 1, with 8 bases in between. This CDR3 region has 12 residues. Germline V CDR1 and CDR2: LNHDA, SQIVND (reference sequence). The PCR had 60 Vbeta and 13 Jbeta primers. Here immunoSEQ multiplex PCR was the method, and the copy in TCRdb shows in-frame clones only, minus some. The sample carries 120,000 or so clones, under 90% recorded once. Study-level points and caveats: Sequencing likely produced, as an artifact, a cluster of highly shared sequence variants. There were several of the most significant clusters that appeared linked to common viral pathogens in a later analysis. Most TCR sequences proved rare, with some public TCRs found in many donors.

The receptor comes from a woman aged 40 to 50 in good health and CMV-seropositive. The source material was PBMCs. The J gene is TRBJ2-7, the V gene TRBV19; D not resolved. DNA for the CDR3: TGTGCCAGTATTGGTGAGTCCTACGAGCAGTACTTC. As protein: CASIGESYEQYF.